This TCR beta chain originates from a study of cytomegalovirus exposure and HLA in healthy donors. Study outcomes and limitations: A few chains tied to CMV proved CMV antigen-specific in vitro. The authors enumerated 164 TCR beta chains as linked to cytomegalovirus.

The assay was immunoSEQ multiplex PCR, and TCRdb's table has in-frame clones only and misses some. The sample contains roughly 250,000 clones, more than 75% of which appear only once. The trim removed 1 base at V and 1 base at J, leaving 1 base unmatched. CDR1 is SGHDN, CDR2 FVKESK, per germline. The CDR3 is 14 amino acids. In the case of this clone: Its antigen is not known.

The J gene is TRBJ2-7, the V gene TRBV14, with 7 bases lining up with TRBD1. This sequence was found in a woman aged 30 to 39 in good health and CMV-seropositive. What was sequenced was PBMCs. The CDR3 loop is CASSQGTGSYEQYF. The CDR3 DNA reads TGTGCCAGCAGCCAAGGGACAGGATCCTACGAGCAGTACTTC.